This T cell receptor beta chain comes out of a study of blood T cell repertoires in COVID-19. Germline V lookup: CDR1 KGHDR, CDR2 SFDVKD. The CDR3 has 16 amino acids. The ends were cut back, 4 bases at V and 2 bases at J, with 15 bases in the middle. Clones were read by immunoSEQ multiplex PCR, and TCRdb kept only the in-frame ones, dropping some. The sample yields under 80,000 clones, approximately 90% seen once. This receptor was taken from a human donor in a cohort sampled during active COVID-19. The rearrangement joins TRBV24-1 to TRBJ2-3; tentatively, D is TRBD1 (5 bases). Material for sequencing was peripheral blood. CDR3 sequence: CATSDRRVTPTDTQYF. The CDR3 region has the DNA TGTGCCACCAGTGACCGCAGGGTCACTCCCACAGATACGCAGTATTTT.